The 26 T cell receptor beta chains in this list originate from one sample, sequenced in a study of monozygotic twins with inflammatory bowel disease. TCRdb reprocessed the 5' RACE reads, with one entry per CDR3 protein and no DNA. Listed are some 170,000 distinct CDR3 sequences; approximately 2.4% falls within the top ten. The specimen was blood. All receptors derive from a human donor with ulcerative colitis or Crohn's disease, or a healthy co-twin of an affected twin (not recorded which).

The V gene is TRBV28, the J gene TRBJ2-3; the D call from TCRdb, TRBD2, cannot be confirmed without DNA. The CDR3 has 13 amino acids. CDR1 is MDHEN and CDR2 is SYDVKM in the germline V gene. The CDR3: CASSPPDTDTQYF.

The J gene is TRBJ2-5, the V gene TRBV20-1; TCRdb lists TRBD2, though no DNA is available to test this call. This CDR3 is built from 14 residues. The germline gives CDR1 DFQATT, CDR2 SNEGSKA (reference sequence). The CDR3 reads CSAGHEREGSTQYF.

CDR3 region: CASSRDRYGPQHF. This rearrangement joins TRBV28 to TRBJ1-5; TCRdb picks TRBD1, but there is no DNA to check that call. The CDR3 has 13 amino acids. Germline V CDR1 and CDR2: MDHEN, SYDVKM.

J is TRBJ1-1 and V is TRBV7-3; the TRBD1 assignment by TCRdb is unverifiable without DNA. CDR3 length equals 14 residues. Germline CDR1 reads SGHTA; CDR2 reads FQGTGA. The CDR3 loop is CASSPGGGGTEAFF. Variable domain in full (rest from reference TRBV7-3 and TRBJ1-1): GAGVSQTPSNKVTEKGKYVELRCDPISGHTALYWYRQSLGQGPEFLIYFQGTGAADDSGLPNDRFFAVRPEGSVSTLKIQRTERGDSAVYLCASSPGGGGTEAFFGQGTRLTVV.

The CDR3 region is CASSERRAGSLYEQYF. This rearrangement joins TRBV2 to TRBJ2-7; TCRdb outputs TRBD2, but without DNA this stays unchecked. CDR1 is SNHLY and CDR2 is FYNNEI in the germline V gene. This CDR3 region has 16 residues.

The chain carries TRBV4-2 and TRBJ1-3. The germline gives CDR1 LGHNA, CDR2 YNFKEQ. This CDR3 contains 16 residues. CDR3 residues: CASSQDEDRSGNTIYF.

The CDR3 spells CASSLLETQYF. V gene TRBV12-3 or TRBV12-4 combines with J gene TRBJ2-5. This CDR3 is 11 amino acids long.

The J gene is TRBJ2-7, the V gene TRBV7-3; checking the TCRdb D call of TRBD1 is not possible without DNA. Germline assignment: CDR1 SGHTA and CDR2 FQGTGA. The CDR3 covers 14 residues. CDR3 protein: CASSLDQGAGEQYF.

The rearrangement links TRBV5-1 to TRBJ2-2; the TRBD1 assignment by TCRdb is unverifiable without DNA. The germline gives CDR1 SGHRS, CDR2 YFSETQ. The CDR3 sequence is 17 residues long. The CDR3 protein is CASSLEGAQGDTGELFF.

V is TRBV20-1 and J is TRBJ1-5; TCRdb outputs TRBD1, but without DNA this stays unchecked. Germline assignment: CDR1 DFQATT and CDR2 SNEGSKA (reference sequence). CDR3 size: 16 residues. CDR3 region: CSARVPSGTGYQPQHF.

The chain combines TRBV7-2 with TRBJ2-5; TCRdb's D call of TRBD2 is untestable without DNA. The CDR3 totals 16 residues. CDR1 SGHTA and CDR2 FQGNSA come from the germline V gene. The CDR3 sequence: CASRPQGSSGSGTQYF.

CDR3 residues: CASRGLVVEQFF. The rearrangement uses TRBV28 and TRBJ2-1; TCRdb's assignment of TRBD2 cannot be checked, as there is no DNA. CDR3 length equals 12 residues. Germline CDR1 is MDHEN and CDR2 is SYDVKM.

The chain is built from TRBV3-1 and TRBJ2-5; there is no DNA to check the TCRdb D call of TRBD1. This CDR3 has 13 amino acids. CDR1 LGHDT and CDR2 YNNKEL come from the germline V gene (reference sequence). The chain's CDR3 is CASRTGTHETQYF.

V usage is TRBV12-3 or TRBV12-4 and J usage is TRBJ1-1; the TCRdb call, TRBD1, lacks DNA for checking. The CDR3 is 14 amino acids. The CDR3 here is CASSNKQGWSEAFF.

V is TRBV7-8 and J is TRBJ1-5; the TCRdb D gene call, TRBD1, has no DNA to confirm it. This CDR3 contains 16 residues. The germline CDR1 and CDR2 sequences are SGHVS and FQNEAQ. The CDR3 region is CASSLGGDRGYQPQHF.

The J gene is TRBJ2-5, the V gene TRBV20-1; TCRdb's assignment of TRBD1 cannot be checked, as there is no DNA. Per the germline V gene, CDR1 is DFQATT and CDR2 is SNEGSKA (reference sequence). The CDR3 runs to 16 residues. The CDR3 loop reads CSIRPPTGRLGMTQYF.

The chain carries TRBV7-2 and TRBJ2-3; with no DNA, the TCRdb D assignment of TRBD1 cannot be verified. The CDR3 runs 15 residues. The germline CDR1 and CDR2 sequences are SGHTA and FQGNSA. The CDR3 reads CASSRQGWDTDTQHF. The variable domain in full, with the rest retrieved from reference TRBV7-2 and TRBJ2-3, is GAGVSQSPSNKVTEKGKDVELRCDPISGHTALYWYRQSLGQGLEFLIYFQGNSAPDKSGLPSDRFSAERTGGSVSTLTIQRTQQEDSAVYLCASSRQGWDTDTQHFGPGTRLTVL.

J is TRBJ2-2 and V is TRBV4-3; the D gene TCRdb calls, TRBD1, cannot be checked with no DNA. The V gene's germline CDR1 is LGHNA and CDR2 YSLEER. The CDR3 length is 18 residues. This CDR3 is CASSQDPMRGPDAGELFF.

The gene calls are TRBV5-4 and TRBJ2-1; with no DNA, the TCRdb D assignment of TRBD2 cannot be verified. The CDR3 has 20 amino acids. Germline loops: CDR1 SGHNT, CDR2 YYREEE (reference sequence). CDR3 sequence: CASSLAGTSGGAITYNEQFF.

This sequence joins TRBV2 and TRBJ1-1; the D gene TCRdb calls, TRBD1, cannot be checked with no DNA. The length of the CDR3 is 18 residues. Germline lookup yields CDR1 SNHLY and CDR2 FYNNEI. The CDR3 loop is CASSVSGGGAYLNTEAFF.

The chain links TRBV6-2 or TRBV6-3 to TRBJ2-3; the TCRdb D gene call, TRBD2, has no DNA to confirm it. CDR1 MNHEY and CDR2 SVGEGT come from the germline V gene. CDR3 length: 17 amino acids. This chain's CDR3 is CASSYSSQREYEDTQYF.

This chain uses TRBV20-1 with TRBJ2-7. The CDR3 has 13 amino acids. Germline V gene data show CDR1 as DFQATT and CDR2 as SNEGSKA (reference sequence). The CDR3 protein is CSARGGSDYEQYF.

The V call is TRBV20-1, the J call TRBJ1-5. The CDR3 has 15 amino acids. The germline V gene has CDR1 DFQATT and CDR2 SNEGSKA (reference sequence). Here the CDR3 reads CSARDGVYSNQPQHF.

The chain joins TRBV5-5 to TRBJ1-5; absent DNA, TCRdb's TRBD1 call cannot be checked. The CDR3 runs 15 residues. The germline V gene encodes CDR1 SGHKS and CDR2 YYEKEE (reference sequence). The CDR3 spells CASSLDPDPNQPQHF. The full variable domain, rest sourced from reference TRBV5-5 and TRBJ1-5, is DAGVTQSPTHLIKTRGQQVTLRCSPISGHKSVSWYQQVLGQGPQFIFQYYEKEERGRGNFPDRFSARQFPNYSSELNVNALLLGDSALYLCASSLDPDPNQPQHFGDGTRLSIL.

The chain joins TRBV24-1 to TRBJ2-1; TCRdb's D call, TRBD1, is unchecked because there is no DNA. This CDR3 has 17 amino acids. Per germline, CDR1 KGHDR and CDR2 SFDVKD. CDR3 in amino acids: CATSVTTGSGAYNEQFF.

The chain is built from TRBV7-9 and TRBJ1-1. Germline CDR1 SEHNR, CDR2 FQNEAQ (reference sequence). This CDR3 contains 13 residues. CDR3: CASSLINDLKAFF.